A single T cell receptor beta chain is shown here with its context. Its target antigen remains unknown. No much larger clone exists at a distance of one base, and base qualities are not known. Taken with the paper, the label for time point translates to: blood at routine non-recurrence follow-up after resection. Whole RNA extracted from tumor and nontumor lung tissue, or from cryopreserved PBMC samples, was used for TCR sequencing without cell sorting. Only patients for whom sufficient RNA was available from at least two tumor regions were selected for TCR sequencing. The data are from a study of spatial heterogeneity in lung cancer (dated by TCRdb to the late 2010s). About the investigation overall: Donors were around 69 patients with early-stage, untreated non-small cell lung cancer from the lung TRACERx cohort. Nonsynonymous mutation counts, determined by whole-exome sequencing of tumor tissue, were related to TCR repertoire features. More beta-chain than alpha-chain transcripts were consistently detected, likely reflecting higher beta-chain transcript abundance. In the raw uncorrected reads, each unique combination of TCR and UMI appeared more than ten times on average. At surgery, hundreds of tumor regions, approximately 64 matched nontumor lung samples and 45 to 60 PBMC samples were TCR-sequenced for both alpha and beta chains. Follow-up PBMC samples were sequenced whenever the samples were available, and the median time to follow-up was around two years after resection. In non-small cell lung cancer, the study quantitatively compared TCR alpha and beta repertoires across several tumor regions, matched nontumor lung, and blood. What the study reported, not specific to this receptor: Additional single-cell paired TCR alpha and beta sequencing was considered necessary to confirm, at a functional level, the hypothesis that regional TCRs recognize regional mutations. Ubiquitous expanded tumor TCRs showed up in blood more often at tumor resection than at routine follow-up. Only 14 patients were included in the comparisons of baseline and follow-up blood repertoires.

Receptor amplification or capture employed 5' RACE. The sequencing machine was a NextSeq 500. In the TCR library protocol, a unique molecular identifier was attached to each TCR cDNA molecule so that PCR and sequencing errors could be corrected. The source study handled its data this way. Decombinator tools were used for TCR identification, UMI-based error correction and CDR3 extraction. TCRs above a frequency of 2 per 1,000, corresponding to the top 1% of the tumor frequency distribution, were defined as expanded. Renyi diversity was calculated using the R vegan package after each repertoire was subsampled 100 times to 5,000 TCRs. CDR3 similarity networks were built from amino acid triplet string-kernel similarity, with CDR3s being connected when pairwise similarity was above 0.82. TCRdb reanalyzed the raw reads on its own, using fastp at Q25 for trimming and MiXCR for clone calling, and kept in-frame beta chains. Rows are combined by CDR3 protein, so each entry shows the most common genes and DNA. TCRdb's processing, not the authors', yielded these V and J calls. The sample has around 120,000 distinct CDR3 sequences on record, approximately 12% of them singletons. Approximately 17% of the sample comes from the top ten.

The germline V gene (reference sequence) specifies DFQATT as CDR1 and SNEGSKA as CDR2. The CDR3 measures 12 amino acids from cysteine to phenylalanine. Of the read, only the CDR3 DNA is kept; its 36 bases are in frame from base 1. A distance of 12 bases separates the germline ends of V and J, which lose 5 bases and 8 bases respectively. This sequence was found in a male donor with early-stage non-small cell lung cancer. The input for sequencing was PBMCs, taken at follow-up. The receptor chain draws on TRBV20-1 and TRBJ2-2; TRBD2 is perhaps the D gene, given 6 matching bases. The CDR3 loop reads CSAQAGFGELFF. The base sequence is TGCAGTGCTCAGGCGGGGTTTGGGGAGCTGTTTTTT.